These 17 T cell receptor beta chains were all obtained from the same sample, sequenced in a study of CD8 T cells in Susac syndrome. RNA amounts of about 0.5 to 1 ug underwent reverse transcription with random hexamers. MiXCR was run by TCRdb on the immunoSEQ multiplex PCR reads, yielding one entry per CDR3 protein. The sample lists 130,000 to 150,000 distinct CDR3 sequences; about 93% were seen once. What was sequenced was CD8+ T cells from PBMCs. The receptors stem from a human donor in good health.

J is TRBJ1-1 and V is TRBV30, with 7 bases aligning to TRBD1. Germline trimming cut 2 bases from V and 8 bases from J; bases unmatched to any gene: 8. The germline gives CDR1 GTSNPN, CDR2 SVGIG (reference sequence). The CDR3 loop spans 13 amino acids. The CDR3: CAWSQQGIDEAFF. The CDR3 DNA is TGTGCCTGGAGTCAACAGGGGATTGACGAAGCTTTCTTT.

V usage is TRBV4-2 and J usage is TRBJ2-1, with D unresolved. V was pared by 0 bases and J by 1 base, with 13 bases between. Germline CDR1 LGHNA, CDR2 YNFKEQ. The CDR3 has 17 amino acids. The CDR3: CASSQDGWVGSYNEQFF. CDR3 coding DNA: TGTGCCAGCAGCCAAGATGGTTGGGTGGGGTCCTACAATGAGCAGTTCTTC.

The V gene is TRBV28, the J gene TRBJ2-7; D remains unclear. The CDR3 extends over 18 amino acids. Between the trimmed V and J ends, which lost 6 bases and 3 bases, there was a span of 27 bases. The germline V gene has CDR1 MDHEN and CDR2 SYDVKM. CDR3 bases: TGTGCCAGCAGCCCTCCTAAGGCCGGCATACCGGATCGCTACGAGCAGTACTTC. This translates into CASSPPKAGIPDRYEQYF.

The rearrangement links TRBV7-9 to TRBJ2-1; D is possibly TRBD2 (5 bases). The germline V and J ends were trimmed by 3 bases and 7 bases, with 10 bases remaining between them. Germline V gene data show CDR1 as SEHNR and CDR2 as FQNEAQ (reference sequence). The CDR3 is made up of 13 amino acids. The CDR3 coding sequence is TGTGCCAGCAGCTTTGGAGGCCGGAATGAGCAGTTCTTC. Amino acids: CASSFGGRNEQFF.

The CDR3 region is CSVEEQRNEQFF. The CDR3 region has the DNA TGCAGCGTTGAAGAACAGCGCAATGAGCAGTTCTTC. J is TRBJ2-1 and V is TRBV29-1, with D uncertain. The CDR3 is 12 amino acids. Trimming pared 0 bases from V and 6 bases from J, leaving 6 bases between. Germline CDR1 SQVTM, CDR2 ANQGSEA.

The chain uses TRBV5-1 and TRBJ1-2; the D gene is possibly TRBD1 (6 bases). Trimming cost V 0 bases and J 6 bases, with 9 bases left between them. The length of the CDR3 is 13 residues. CDR1 is SGHRS and CDR2 is YFSETQ in the germline V gene. DNA of the CDR3: TGCGCCAGCAGCTTGGTGGGGGACAATGGCTACACCTTC. The encoded protein is CASSLVGDNGYTF.

V is TRBV20-1 and J is TRBJ1-2; D remains ambiguous. CDR1 and CDR2 (germline): DFQATT, SNEGSKA (reference sequence). The CDR3 is 14 residues long. The V end lost 1 base, the J end lost 7 bases, and 16 bases lay between the germline ends. For the CDR3, the DNA is TGCAGTGCTAGAGCCCCCGACGGGCTGCGTGGCTACACCTTC. It codes for CSARAPDGLRGYTF.

The chain links TRBV6-6 to TRBJ1-1; D uncertain. Looked up from germline, CDR1 is MNHNY and CDR2 is SVGAGI (reference sequence). Trimming took off 7 bases at V and 7 bases at J, with 7 bases between the two ends. CDR3 length equals 10 residues. The CDR3 spells CASTPGEAFF. CDR3 nucleotides: TGTGCCAGCACCCCTGGTGAAGCTTTCTTT.

The V and J genes are TRBV5-6 and TRBJ1-2, with D unresolved. CDR3 length equals 15 residues. CDR1 SGHDT and CDR2 YYEEEE come from the germline V gene. The V and J ends lost 0 bases and 4 bases respectively, with 13 bases between them. The CDR3, as DNA: TGTGCCAGCAGCTTGGCCTCCGGGGATGTCTATGGCTACACCTTC. Translated: CASSLASGDVYGYTF.

V usage is TRBV9 and J usage is TRBJ2-3; 7 bases map to TRBD2. CDR1 is SGDLS and CDR2 is YYNGEE in the germline V gene. This CDR3 is 17 amino acids long. V lost 3 bases to trimming and J lost 5 bases; unmatched junction nucleotides: 15. The CDR3 reads CASSANPQREEIDTQYF. CDR3 DNA: TGTGCCAGCAGCGCCAACCCCCAACGGGAGGAGATAGATACGCAGTATTTT.

The J gene is TRBJ2-2, the V gene TRBV20-1, with D possibly TRBD2 on 6 matching bases. Trimming took off 1 base at V and 2 bases at J, with 17 bases between the two ends. This CDR3 spans 17 amino acids. CDR1 and CDR2 from the germline V gene are DFQATT and SNEGSKA (reference sequence). CDR3 in DNA: TGCAGTGCTAGAGGCCCCCATTGGGCGGGAAACACCGGGGAGCTGTTTTTT. Amino acid sequence: CSARGPHWAGNTGELFF.

This clonotype appeared once. This chain connects TRBV20-1 to TRBJ1-5; D perhaps matches TRBD1 (5 bases). CDR1 and CDR2 (germline): DFQATT, SNEGSKA (reference sequence). Trimming removed 5 bases at V and 6 bases at J, with 11 bases between. The CDR3 consists of 12 residues. CDR3 nucleotides: TGCAGTGCTCAGGACGGGGGTCAGCCCCAGCATTTT. Translating it yields CSAQDGGQPQHF.

The chain joins TRBV27 to TRBJ2-1, with 13 bases identical to TRBD2. The CDR3 is 15 residues long. The germline V gene encodes CDR1 MNHEY and CDR2 SMNVEV (reference sequence). V was pared by 6 bases and J by 4 bases, with 3 bases of the junction left unmatched. CDR3 residues: CASSTLAGGYNEQFF. The DNA of the CDR3 is TGTGCCAGCAGCACACTAGCGGGAGGGTACAATGAGCAGTTCTTC.

The V call is TRBV4-2, the J call TRBJ2-6, with D maybe TRBD1 (5 bases). CDR3 length: 15 amino acids. Germline-derived CDR1 and CDR2 are LGHNA and YNFKEQ. Trimming stripped 1 base from V and 6 bases from J, with 10 bases between. This CDR3 is CASSQGTGAANVLTF. The CDR3 region has the DNA TGTGCCAGCAGCCAAGGAACAGGAGCGGCCAACGTCCTGACTTTC.

The genes are TRBV5-6 and TRBJ2-1; TRBD2 matches at 8 bases. Unmatched junction bases numbered 9, after V lost 4 bases and J lost 3 bases. The CDR3 sequence is 16 residues long. The germline V gene encodes CDR1 SGHDT and CDR2 YYEEEE. In DNA form, the CDR3 reads TGTGCCAGCAGCCAGGGGACTAGTCCGGTCTACAATGAGCAGTTCTTC. Translated: CASSQGTSPVYNEQFF.

The chain employs TRBV7-9 and TRBJ2-7, with D possibly TRBD1 on 6 matching bases. V lost 1 base and J 4 bases, leaving 14 bases between the germline ends. The germline gives CDR1 SEHNR, CDR2 FQNEAQ (reference sequence). The CDR3 has 15 amino acids. CDR3 bases: TGTGCCAGCAGCTTAGTACAGGGTATATCGTACGAGCAGTACTTC. It translates to CASSLVQGISYEQYF. Full variable domain (remainder filled in from reference TRBV7-9 and TRBJ2-7): DTGVSQNPRHKITKRGQNVTFRCDPISEHNRLYWYRQTLGQGPEFLTYFQNEAQLEKSRLLSDRFSAERPKGSFSTLEIQRTEQGDSAMYLCASSLVQGISYEQYFGPGTRLTVT.

This clonotype showed up just once. The CDR3 DNA reads as TGTGCCAGCAGTTTATCGGATTTTGGGAGGCCCTACGAGCAGTACTTC. The encoded protein is CASSLSDFGRPYEQYF. The chain has TRBV27 and TRBJ2-7, with TRBD2 as a possible D gene (6 bases). V was trimmed by 0 bases and J by 2 bases, leaving 14 bases between them. Germline V gene lookup returns CDR1 MNHEY and CDR2 SMNVEV (reference sequence). There are 16 residues in the CDR3.